The source of this T cell receptor beta chain is a study of CD8 T cells in Susac syndrome. This clonotype was counted only a few times. One junction end does not reproduce the germline sequence, and a read error may be involved. Reverse transcription used about 0.45 to 1 ug RNA and random hexamers. Amplification of TCR beta CDR3 used immunoSEQ multiplex PCR across 54 Vbeta and 13 Jbeta. TCRdb re-called the immunoSEQ multiplex PCR reads through MiXCR, storing one row per CDR3 protein. Among 150,000 or so distinct CDR3 sequences listed, approximately 90% were seen once. Germline CDR1 is SGHRS and CDR2 is YFSETQ. The CDR3 sequence is 15 residues long. The authors negatively isolated CD8+ and CD4+ T cells and FACS-enriched TEMRA cells.

This chain links TRBV5-1 with TRBJ2-2, with D maybe TRBD2 (6 bases). The receptor's source is a human donor in good health. Source material: CD4+ T cells from PBMCs. The CDR3 nucleotides read TGTGCCAGCAGCCTGGGCGGGGCGAACACCGGGGAGCTGTTTTTT. It translates to CASSLGGANTGELFF.